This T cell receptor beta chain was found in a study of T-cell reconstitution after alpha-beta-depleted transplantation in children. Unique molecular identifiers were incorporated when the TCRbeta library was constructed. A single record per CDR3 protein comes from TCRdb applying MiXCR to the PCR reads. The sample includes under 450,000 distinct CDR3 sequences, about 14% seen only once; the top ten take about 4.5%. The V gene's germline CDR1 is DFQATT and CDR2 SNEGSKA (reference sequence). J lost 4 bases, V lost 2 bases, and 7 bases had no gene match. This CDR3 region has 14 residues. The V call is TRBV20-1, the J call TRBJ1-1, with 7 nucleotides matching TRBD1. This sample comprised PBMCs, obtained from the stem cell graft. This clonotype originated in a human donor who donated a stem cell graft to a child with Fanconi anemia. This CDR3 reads CSARLGGLTTEAFF. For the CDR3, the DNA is TGCAGTGCTAGATTAGGGGGCTTGACCACTGAAGCTTTCTTT.